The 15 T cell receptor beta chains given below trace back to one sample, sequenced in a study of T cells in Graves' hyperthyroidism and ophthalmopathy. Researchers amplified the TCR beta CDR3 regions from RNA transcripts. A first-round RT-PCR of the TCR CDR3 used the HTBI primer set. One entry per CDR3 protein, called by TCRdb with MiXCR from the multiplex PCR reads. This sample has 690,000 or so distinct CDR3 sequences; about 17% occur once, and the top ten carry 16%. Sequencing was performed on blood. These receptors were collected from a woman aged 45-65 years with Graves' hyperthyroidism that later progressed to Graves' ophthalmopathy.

The CDR3 sequence is CSAESFSSYEQYF. CDR3 DNA sequence: TGCAGTGCAGAATCATTTTCCTCCTACGAGCAGTACTTC. The chain links TRBV20-1 to TRBJ2-7; no clear D gene. The CDR3 is made up of 13 amino acids. Trimming shortened V by 6 bases and J by 0 bases, and 12 bases separated the two germline ends. Germline lookup yields CDR1 DFQATT and CDR2 SNEGSKA (reference sequence).

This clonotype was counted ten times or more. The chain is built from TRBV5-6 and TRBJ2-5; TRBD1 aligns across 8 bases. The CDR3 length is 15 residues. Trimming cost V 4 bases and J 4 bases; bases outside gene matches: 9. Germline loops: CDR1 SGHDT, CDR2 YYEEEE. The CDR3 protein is CASSQTGTGRETQYF. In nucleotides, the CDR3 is TGTGCCAGCAGCCAGACCGGGACAGGCCGAGAGACCCAGTACTTC.

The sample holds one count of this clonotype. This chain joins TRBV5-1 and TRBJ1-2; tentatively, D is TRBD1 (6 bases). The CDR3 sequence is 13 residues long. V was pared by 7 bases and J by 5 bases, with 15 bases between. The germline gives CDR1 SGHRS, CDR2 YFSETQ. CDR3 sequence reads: CASYQQGGYGYTF. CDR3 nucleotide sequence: TGCGCCAGCTACCAACAGGGAGGGTATGGCTACACCTTC.

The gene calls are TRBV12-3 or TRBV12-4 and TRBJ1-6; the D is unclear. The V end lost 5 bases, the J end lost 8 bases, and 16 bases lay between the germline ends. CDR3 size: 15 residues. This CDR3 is CASSRRTELDSPLHF. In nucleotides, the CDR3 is TGTGCCAGCAGTCGCCGGACGGAGCTAGATTCACCCCTCCACTTT.

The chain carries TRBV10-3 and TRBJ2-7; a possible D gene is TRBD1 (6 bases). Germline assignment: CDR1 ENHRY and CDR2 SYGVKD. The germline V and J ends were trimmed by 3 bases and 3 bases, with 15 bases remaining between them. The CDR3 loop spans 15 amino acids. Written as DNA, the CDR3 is TGTGCCATCAGTGACTTGGGCAGGGGTGGCTACGAGCAGTACTTC. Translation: CAISDLGRGGYEQYF.

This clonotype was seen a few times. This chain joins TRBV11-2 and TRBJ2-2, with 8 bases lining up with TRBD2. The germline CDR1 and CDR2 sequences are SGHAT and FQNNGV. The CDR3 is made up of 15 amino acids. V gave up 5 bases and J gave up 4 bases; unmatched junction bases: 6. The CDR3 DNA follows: TGTGCCAGCAGCGCACGGGGGGGCCGCACCGGGGAGCTGTTTTTT. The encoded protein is CASSARGGRTGELFF.

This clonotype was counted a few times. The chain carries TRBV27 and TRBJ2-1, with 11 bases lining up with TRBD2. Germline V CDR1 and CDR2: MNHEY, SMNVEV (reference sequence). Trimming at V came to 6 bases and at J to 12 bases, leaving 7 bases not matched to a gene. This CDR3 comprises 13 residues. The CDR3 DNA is TGTGCCAGCAGCCCCCTTGGGACTAGCGGGCAGTTCTTC. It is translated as CASSPLGTSGQFF.

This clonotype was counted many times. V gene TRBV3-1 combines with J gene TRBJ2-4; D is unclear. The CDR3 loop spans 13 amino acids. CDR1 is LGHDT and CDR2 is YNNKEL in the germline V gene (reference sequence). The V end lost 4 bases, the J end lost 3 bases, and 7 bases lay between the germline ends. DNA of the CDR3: TGTGCCAGCAGCCGATCAAACAAAAACATTCAGTACTTC. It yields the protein CASSRSNKNIQYF.

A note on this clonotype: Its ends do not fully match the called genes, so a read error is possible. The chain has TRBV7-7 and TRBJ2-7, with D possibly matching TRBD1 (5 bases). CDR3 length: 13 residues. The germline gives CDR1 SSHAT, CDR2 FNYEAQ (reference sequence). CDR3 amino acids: CASSLAGAAEQYF. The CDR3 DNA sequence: TGTGCTAGCAGCTTAGCTGGGGCGGCCGAGCAGTACTTC.

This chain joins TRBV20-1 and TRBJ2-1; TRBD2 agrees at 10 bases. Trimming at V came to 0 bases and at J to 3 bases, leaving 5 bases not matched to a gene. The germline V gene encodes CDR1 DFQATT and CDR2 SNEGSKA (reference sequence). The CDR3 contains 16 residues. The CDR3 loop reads CSARDPSGGGYNEQFF. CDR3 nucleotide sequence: TGCAGTGCTAGAGATCCTAGCGGGGGAGGCTACAATGAGCAGTTCTTC.

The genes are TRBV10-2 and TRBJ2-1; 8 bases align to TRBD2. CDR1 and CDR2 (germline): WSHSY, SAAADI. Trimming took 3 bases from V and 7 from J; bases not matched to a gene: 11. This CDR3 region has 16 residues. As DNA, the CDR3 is TGCGCCAGCAGTGACTGGGTCGGGGGGGGCTTAAATGAGCAGTTCTTC. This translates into CASSDWVGGGLNEQFF.

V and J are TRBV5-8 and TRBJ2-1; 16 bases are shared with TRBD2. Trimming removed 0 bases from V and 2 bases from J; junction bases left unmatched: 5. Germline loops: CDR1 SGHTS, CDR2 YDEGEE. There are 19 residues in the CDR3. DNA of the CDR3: TGTGCCAGCAGCTTGGCCTGGGGACTAGCGGGGGGGCCCTACAATGAGCAGTTCTTC. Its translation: CASSLAWGLAGGPYNEQFF.

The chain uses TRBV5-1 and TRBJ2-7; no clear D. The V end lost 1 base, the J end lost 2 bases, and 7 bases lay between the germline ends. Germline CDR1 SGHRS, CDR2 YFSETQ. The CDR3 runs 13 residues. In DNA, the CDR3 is TGCGCCAGCAGCTTGCACTCGGCCTACGAGCAGTACTTC. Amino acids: CASSLHSAYEQYF.

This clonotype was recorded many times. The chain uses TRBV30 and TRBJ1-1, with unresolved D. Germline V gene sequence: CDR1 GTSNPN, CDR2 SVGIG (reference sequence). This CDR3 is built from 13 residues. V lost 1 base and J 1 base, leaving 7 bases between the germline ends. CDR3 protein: CAWSGTQNTEAFF. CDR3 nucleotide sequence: TGTGCCTGGAGTGGGACCCAGAACACTGAAGCTTTCTTT.

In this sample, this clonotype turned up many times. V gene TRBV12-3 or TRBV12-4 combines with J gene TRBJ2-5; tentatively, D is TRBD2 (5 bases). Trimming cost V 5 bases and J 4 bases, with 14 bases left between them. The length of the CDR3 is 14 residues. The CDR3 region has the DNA TGTGCCAGCAGTGCCCAGAGGGTAGGAGAGACCCAGTACTTC. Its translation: CASSAQRVGETQYF.